This entry concerns a single T cell receptor beta chain. What it binds is not known. Time point described: week 11, during vaccination. Each vaccine dose was 300 ug of mutant IDH1 20-mer peptide, with topical imiquimod. Those who donated had recent WHO grade 3 or 4 IDH1-mutant, ATRX-lost astrocytomas. Libraries were prepared by immunoSEQ multiplex PCR; TCRdb keeps only in-frame clonotypes and omits some of them. Of some 23,000 clones listed, roughly 72% are singletons. The entry originates in a study of a mutant IDH1 vaccine in newly diagnosed glioma. Trimming removed 4 bases from V and 5 bases from J, with 18 bases in between. CDR1 is LNHDA, CDR2 SQIVND, per germline (reference sequence). CDR3 length equals 15 residues.

The specimen was peripheral blood mononuclear cells (PBMCs), collected from a glioma patient whose treatment included an IDH1 peptide vaccine. The chain uses TRBV19 and TRBJ2-7; D remains unclear. The clonotype originates from a man between 18 and 35 years old with glioma. Some clones in this sample may be carry-over from other donors' samples. This CDR3 reads CASSTAGSSMDEQYF. The DNA for the CDR3 is TGTGCCAGTAGTACTGCAGGTTCGAGTATGGACGAGCAGTACTTC.